Given below is one TCR beta chain in context. The sample holds many counts of this clonotype. The target of this receptor is not known. Per-nucleotide qualities are absent, and no much larger clonotype sits a single base away. From a lookup of the germline V gene, CDR1 and CDR2 are MDHEN and SYDVKM. Ends trimmed: V by 6 bases, J by 2 bases; bases unmatched to a gene: 7. CDR3 length: 16 amino acids, cysteine to phenylalanine. Just CDR3 DNA is preserved here, 48 bases in frame from base 1. The data were taken from a study of T cells in Graves' hyperthyroidism and ophthalmopathy (dated by TCRdb to the late 2010s). Context from the whole study: Peripheral blood was sampled at the time of initial diagnosis, prior to any treatment. TCR Vbeta CDR3 sequencing of around 130 peripheral blood samples (approximately 44 ophthalmopathy, 75 hyperthyroidism and roughly 17 progressor patients) is reported in the paper. Prospective prediction of ophthalmopathy was tested in an independent validation cohort of approximately 19 hyperthyroidism patients and around 16 patients who later progressed to ophthalmopathy. Following sampling, methimazole starting at 30 mg daily was given to hyperthyroidism patients, and high-dose intravenous methylprednisolone was given to ophthalmopathy patients. TCR V-J signatures able to tell the groups apart were searched for in a discovery cohort of 90 to 100 patients, of whom around 42 had Graves' ophthalmopathy and roughly 59 had stable Graves' hyperthyroidism. Thyroid tissue and blood T-cell repertoires from six Graves' hyperthyroidism patients were also compared in the study. The 100 discovery patients were divided at random into training and test sets in a 7:3 ratio. On the study overall, not on this receptor specifically: Most expanded thyroid clonotypes (frequency above 0.001) were also detected in blood, a finding suggesting that blood repertoires may reflect thyroid immune responses. Sample size was not statistically predetermined, and blinding of investigators to group allocation was not performed. Ophthalmopathy was separated from stable hyperthyroidism by a 13 V-J signature model, with just over 85% sensitivity and about 84% specificity obtained in cross-validation and 80%/75% obtained in testing. In validation, the model predicted progression to ophthalmopathy a median of around six months before onset, with roughly 68% sensitivity and almost 75% specificity.

Moderately to severely active disease, a Clinical Activity Score of at least 3, a NOSPECS grade of at least 4, and a duration under 3 months were present in ophthalmopathy patients. Exclusion was applied to patients with uncontrolled infections, other autoimmune diseases, pregnancy or lactation. Diagnoses were based on clinical symptoms, serum thyroxine and TRAb, thyroid ultrasound and orbital computed tomography. Ficoll-Paque density gradient centrifugation was used to isolate PBMCs from around 10 ml of fresh peripheral blood. Total RNA was extracted using Trizol reagent, and RNA quality was assessed on an Agilent 2100 Bioanalyzer. TCR beta CDR3 regions were amplified from RNA transcripts. The first round of RT-PCR for the TCR CDR3 was performed with the HTBI primer set and the Qiagen OneStep RT-PCR kit. The libraries were constructed in a second round of multiplex PCR and then size-selected and purified. The libraries were sequenced on an Illumina HiSeq2000 using paired-end 100 bp reads. The source study handled its data this way. SOAPnuke was used to process the raw data, with reads discarded if the reads contained adapters or uncalled bases, had a mean Phred below 15, or lacked an exact constant-primer or identifier match. COPE v1.2.5 was used to merge the high-quality paired reads, and each unique nucleotide sequence was defined as a clonotype. MiTCR v1.1 was used to align the clonotypes against IMGT TRBV, TRBD and TRBJ reference segments. The analysis included only V-J combinations with a frequency above 0.0001, which together covered around 99% of the repertoires. A TCS score was defined as the ratio between F50 (clonal expansion) and ExV (chaos), using BLOSUM62-based TCRdist between CDR3 peptides within each V-J. Welch's t-statistics and random forest reduced fewer than 600 V-J features to some 14, which were used in a naive Bayes classifier (R e1071). The raw public data were reprocessed by TCRdb itself: fastp quality trimming at Q25, MiXCR clonotype calling, in-frame beta chains only. Every entry covers one CDR3 protein and lists the most common genes and DNA from its rows. The V and J calls here are based on TCRdb, not the publication. This sample comprises roughly 240,000 distinct CDR3 sequences, 24% of them detected only once. The ten largest clones take up under 40% of the sample.

The chain uses TRBV28 and TRBJ2-5; TRBD2 aligns with 12 central bases. Material: blood. This TCR was sampled from a woman aged 40 to 55 with Graves' ophthalmopathy. The DNA sequence is TGTGCCAGCAGCACAGGTGGACTAGCGGGACAAGAGACCCAGTACTTC. Its protein reads: CASSTGGLAGQETQYF.